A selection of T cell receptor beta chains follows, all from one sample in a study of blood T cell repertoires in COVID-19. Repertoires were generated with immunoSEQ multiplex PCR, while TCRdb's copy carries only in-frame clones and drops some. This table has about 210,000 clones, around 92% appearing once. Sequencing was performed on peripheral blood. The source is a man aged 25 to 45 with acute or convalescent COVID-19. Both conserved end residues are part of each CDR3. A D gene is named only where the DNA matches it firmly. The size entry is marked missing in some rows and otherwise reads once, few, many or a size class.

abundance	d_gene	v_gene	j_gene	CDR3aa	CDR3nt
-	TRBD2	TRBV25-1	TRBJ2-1	CASSVSGIYNEQFF	TGTGCCAGCAGTGTTAGCGGGATTTACAATGAGCAGTTCTTC
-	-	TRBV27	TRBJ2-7	CASKFSSSYEQYF	TGTGCCAGTAAGTTCTCGAGCTCCTACGAGCAGTACTTC
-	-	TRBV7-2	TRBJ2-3	CASSFTITDTQYF	TGTGCCAGCAGCTTCACTATCACAGATACGCAGTATTTT
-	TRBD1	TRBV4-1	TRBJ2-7	CASSHLAGDRGAGEQYF	TGCGCCAGCAGCCACCTCGCCGGGGACAGGGGAGCCGGGGAGCAGTACTTC
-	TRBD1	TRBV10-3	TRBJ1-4	CAISIERGQELFF	TGTGCCATCAGCATTGAAAGGGGGCAAGAACTGTTTTTT
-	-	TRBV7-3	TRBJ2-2	CASSLARGELFF	TGTGCCAGCAGCCTCGCGAGGGGGGAGCTGTTTTTT
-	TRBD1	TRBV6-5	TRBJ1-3	CASSTGQGGGNTIYF	TGTGCCAGCAGTACTGGACAGGGGGGCGGAAACACCATATATTTT
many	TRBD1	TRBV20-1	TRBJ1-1	CSAGTVEAFF	TGCAGTGCTGGGACAGTTGAAGCTTTCTTT
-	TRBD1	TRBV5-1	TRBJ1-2	CASSSLGDRAGYGYTF	TGCGCCAGCAGCTCCCTGGGGGACAGGGCGGGATATGGCTACACCTTC
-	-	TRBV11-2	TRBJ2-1	CASSLAPLGQFF	TGTGCCAGCAGCCTCGCGCCTCTTGGGCAGTTCTTC
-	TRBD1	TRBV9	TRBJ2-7	CASSVETGGYEQYF	TGTGCCAGCAGCGTCGAGACAGGGGGATACGAGCAGTACTTC
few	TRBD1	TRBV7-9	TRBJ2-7	CASSFVRGTEAYEQYF	TGTGCCAGCAGCTTTGTCAGGGGGACGGAAGCCTACGAGCAGTACTTC
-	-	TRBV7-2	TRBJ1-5	CASSLRRDQPQHF	TGTGCCAGCAGCTTAAGGAGGGATCAGCCCCAGCATTTT
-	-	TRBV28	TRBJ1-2	CASSGRGYGYTF	TGTGCCAGCAGTGGTCGGGGGTATGGCTACACCTTC
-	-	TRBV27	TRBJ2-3	CASSLSIVQRNTQYF	TGTGCCAGCAGTTTATCGATCGTTCAGCGTAATACGCAGTATTTT
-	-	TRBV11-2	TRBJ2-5	CASSQTGVPPQETQYF	TGTGCCAGCAGCCAAACGGGGGTCCCACCTCAAGAGACCCAGTACTTC
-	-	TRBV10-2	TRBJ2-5	CASSEGKGRPGETQYF	TGCGCCAGCAGTGAGGGGAAGGGCCGGCCAGGGGAGACCCAGTACTTC
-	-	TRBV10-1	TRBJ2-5	CASSQDSAVKTQYF	TGCGCCAGCAGTCAGGACTCCGCAGTGAAGACCCAGTACTTC
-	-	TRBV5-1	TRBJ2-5	CASSPDWTNRGWETQYF	TGCGCCAGCAGCCCCGATTGGACTAACAGGGGATGGGAGACCCAGTACTTC
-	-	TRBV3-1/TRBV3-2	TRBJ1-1	CASGGPGSYNTEAFF	TGTGCCAGCGGAGGGCCGGGTAGTTATAACACTGAAGCTTTCTTT
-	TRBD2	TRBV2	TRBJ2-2	CASSERAGGSNTGELFF	TGTGCCAGCAGTGAACGGGCGGGAGGGTCGAACACCGGGGAGCTGTTTTTT
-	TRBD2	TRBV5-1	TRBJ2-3	CASSLVAGGVYF	TGCGCCAGCAGCTTGGTGGCGGGGGGAGTCTATTTT
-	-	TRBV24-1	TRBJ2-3	CATSETSLDTQYF	TGTGCCACCAGTGAGACTAGTTTAGATACGCAGTATTTT
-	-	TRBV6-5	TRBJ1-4	CATALLTNGVLKLFF	TGTGCCACCGCACTTCTGACAAACGGTGTACTAAAACTGTTTTTT
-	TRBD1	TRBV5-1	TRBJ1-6	CADSDRGQSYNSPLHF	TGCGCCGACTCGGACAGGGGGCAATCCTATAATTCACCCCTCCACTTT
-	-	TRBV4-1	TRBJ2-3	CASSQTLPSRGLTFASTDTQYF	TGCGCCAGCAGCCAGACCCTTCCTTCGCGGGGACTCACCTTTGCTAGCACAGATACGCAGTATTTT
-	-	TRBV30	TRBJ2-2	CAWRTEKTGNTGELFF	TGTGCCTGGAGAACCGAAAAAACGGGGAACACCGGGGAGCTGTTTTTT
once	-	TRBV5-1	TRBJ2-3	CASWEAVDTQYF	TGCGCCAGCTGGGAAGCGGTGGATACGCAGTATTTT
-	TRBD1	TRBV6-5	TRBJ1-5	CASSRDSGNQPQHF	TGTGCCAGCAGTCGGGACAGCGGCAATCAGCCCCAGCATTTT
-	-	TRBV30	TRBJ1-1	CAWSVQIEAFF	TGTGCCTGGAGTGTACAGATTGAAGCTTTCTTT
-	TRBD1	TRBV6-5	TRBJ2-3	CASSRNRGEGTQYF	TGTGCCAGCAGTCGCAACAGGGGGGAAGGGACGCAGTATTTT
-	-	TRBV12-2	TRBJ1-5	CASRLAKDRGGNQPQHF	TGTGCAAGTCGCTTAGCGAAGGACAGGGGTGGCAATCAGCCCCAGCATTTT
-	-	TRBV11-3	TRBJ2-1	CASSFLDRPNEQFF	TGTGCCAGCAGCTTCCTGGACAGACCTAATGAGCAGTTCTTC
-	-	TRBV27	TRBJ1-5	CASSGGGNQPQHF	TGTGCCAGCAGTGGAGGCGGCAATCAGCCCCAGCATTTT
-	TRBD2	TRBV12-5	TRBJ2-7	CASGLVPDGTSGGAEQYF	TGTGCTAGTGGTTTGGTACCCGACGGGACTAGCGGGGGGGCGGAGCAGTACTTC
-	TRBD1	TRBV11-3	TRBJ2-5	CASSSTGGQETQYF	TGTGCCAGCAGCTCGACAGGGGGGCAAGAGACCCAGTACTTC
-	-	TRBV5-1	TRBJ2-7	CASRVDSFSYEQYF	TGCGCCAGCAGAGTGGACTCCTTCTCCTACGAGCAGTACTTC
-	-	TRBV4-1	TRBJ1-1	CASSQVQNTEAFF	TGCGCCAGCAGCCAAGTCCAGAACACTGAAGCTTTCTTT
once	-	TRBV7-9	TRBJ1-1	CASSLDRILMNTEAFF	TGTGCCAGCAGCTTAGACAGAATTCTTATGAACACTGAAGCTTTCTTT
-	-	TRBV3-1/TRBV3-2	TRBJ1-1	CASSPYSSHGAFF	TGTGCCAGCAGTCCCTACAGCTCTCATGGAGCTTTCTTT
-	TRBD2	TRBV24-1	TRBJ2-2	CATSALTSGANTGELFF	TGTGCCACCAGTGCCTTGACTAGCGGGGCGAACACCGGGGAGCTGTTTTTT
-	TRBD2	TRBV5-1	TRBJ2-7	CASSSMRGVTNYEQYF	TGCGCCAGCAGCTCTATGCGGGGGGTGACGAACTACGAGCAGTACTTC
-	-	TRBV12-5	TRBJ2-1	CASGFAGYNEQFF	TGTGCTAGTGGTTTCGCGGGTTACAATGAGCAGTTCTTC
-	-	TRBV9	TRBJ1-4	CASSYSGSTNEKLFF	TGTGCCAGCAGCTATTCAGGGTCAACTAATGAAAAACTGTTTTTT
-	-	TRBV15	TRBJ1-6	CATATGRSSPLHF	TGTGCCACAGCAACAGGGCGCAGTTCACCCCTCCACTTT
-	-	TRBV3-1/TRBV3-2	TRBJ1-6	CASSLGRSHSPLHF	TGTGCCAGCAGCCTCGGAAGGAGTCATTCACCCCTCCACTTT
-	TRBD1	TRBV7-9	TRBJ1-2	CASSLGQYGYTF	TGTGCCAGCAGCCTGGGACAGTATGGCTACACCTTC
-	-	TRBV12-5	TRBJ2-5	CASGLGLAEFQETQYF	TGTGCTAGTGGCCTGGGGCTTGCGGAATTCCAAGAGACCCAGTACTTC
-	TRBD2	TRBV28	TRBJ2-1	CASSFWLAGWEQFF	TGTGCCAGCAGTTTTTGGCTAGCGGGATGGGAGCAGTTCTTC
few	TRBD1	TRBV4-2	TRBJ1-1	CASSQLGTGEAFF	TGTGCCAGCAGCCAACTTGGGACAGGGGAAGCTTTCTTT
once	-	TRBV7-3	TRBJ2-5	CASSLGRGSQETQYF	TGTGCCAGCAGCTTGGGCCGGGGATCCCAAGAGACCCAGTACTTC
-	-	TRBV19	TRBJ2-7	CASSGDRSSYEQYF	TGTGCCAGTAGTGGAGACAGGAGCTCCTACGAGCAGTACTTC
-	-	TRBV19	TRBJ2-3	CASSIGTLDTQYF	TGTGCCAGTAGTATTGGCACGTTAGATACGCAGTATTTT
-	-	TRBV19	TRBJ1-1	CASSSSRTEAFF	TGTGCCAGTAGTTCCTCCCGCACTGAAGCTTTCTTT
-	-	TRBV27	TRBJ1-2	CASSYEGRSYTF	TGTGCCAGCAGTTATGAGGGTAGGAGCTACACCTTC